This T cell receptor (beta chain) comes out of a study of CD8 T cells in Susac syndrome. The CDR3 spans 15 residues. The V gene's germline CDR1 is SQVTM and CDR2 ANQGSEA. Unmatched junction bases numbered 14, after V lost 7 bases and J lost 2 bases. Random hexamers were used to reverse transcribe roughly 0.5 to 1 ug of RNA. TCRdb used MiXCR to reprocess the immunoSEQ multiplex PCR reads, holding one entry per CDR3 protein. In the table there are over 350,000 distinct CDR3 sequences, more than 80% of which are singletons. The CD8+ and CD4+ T cells were negatively isolated, with the TEMRA cells enriched by FACS.

This clonotype was obtained from a human donor with multiple sclerosis. Sample: CD8+ T cells from PBMCs. The rearrangement links TRBV29-1 to TRBJ2-7, with 7 bases lining up with TRBD2. Here the CDR3 DNA reads TGCAGCGCCCCGCTCCGGGACGGGGGGACCTACGAGCAGTACTTC. This sequence encodes CSAPLRDGGTYEQYF.